This T cell receptor (beta chain) derives from a study of blood T cell repertoires in COVID-19. On the study more broadly: There were acute and convalescent COVID-19 samples, and they came from the United States, Italy and Spain.

Produced via immunoSEQ multiplex PCR; TCRdb's table is partial and in-frame only. Of 200,000 to 300,000 clones listed, approximately 85% are singletons. This CDR3 region has 14 residues. CDR1 SGHDT and CDR2 YYEEEE come from the germline V gene. The ends lost 0 bases at V and 6 bases at J; junction bases unmatched: 1. The rearrangement joins TRBV5-6 to TRBJ2-2, with TRBD1 matching over 8 bases. The sequencing input was peripheral blood. The clonotype comes from a woman between 55 and 75 years old with active or convalescent COVID-19. The CDR3 region is CASSLDRGSGELFF. In DNA, the CDR3 is TGTGCCAGCAGCTTGGACAGGGGGTCCGGGGAGCTGTTTTTT.